The clone carrying this T cell receptor beta chain was recorded a few times. The repertoire was sequenced with immunoSEQ multiplex PCR; TCRdb's copy has only in-frame clones and lacks some. The sample has roughly 50,000 clones, roughly 93% seen once. This sample is drawn from a study of technical replicates of blood from several donors. Germline V gene lookup returns CDR1 LGHNA and CDR2 YSLEER. The CDR3 has 15 residues. V lost 4 bases to trimming and J lost 5 bases, with 15 bases between them. The receptor was derived from a human donor in good health. Some clones in this sample may be carry-over from other donors' samples. V is TRBV4-3 and J is TRBJ2-1; a weak D match, TRBD2 (6 bases). The sequenced sample was PBMCs. CDR3 in amino acids: CASSLGTAPDNEQFF. The CDR3 nucleotides are TGCGCCAGCAGCCTAGGGACTGCCCCCGACAATGAGCAGTTCTTC.